The 19 T cell receptor beta chains listed next were all sequenced from one sample in a study of T cells after yellow fever vaccination. TCRdb called the 5' RACE reads again in MiXCR, with one record for every CDR3 protein. The sample lists roughly 330,000 distinct CDR3 sequences, around 6.8% occurring once. This specimen was PBMCs, taken roughly seven weeks after the first yellow fever vaccination. The receptors stem from a man aged 18 to 35 who received the YFV17D yellow fever vaccine.

V gene TRBV5-5 combines with J gene TRBJ2-3; 8 bases line up with TRBD2. The CDR3 totals 15 residues. Per the germline V gene, CDR1 is SGHKS and CDR2 is YYEKEE (reference sequence). Losses at the gene ends were 0 bases for V and 6 bases for J; bases not matched to a gene: 6. The CDR3 protein is CASSLAMRGEDTQYF. The CDR3 nucleotides read TGTGCCAGCAGCTTGGCCATGCGGGGGGAGGATACGCAGTATTTT.

This clonotype was seen more than once but under ten times. This chain uses TRBV18 with TRBJ2-3; possible D gene TRBD2, 6 bases. In germline, CDR1 is KGHSH, CDR2 LQKENI. Trimming shortened V by 3 bases and J by 3 bases, and 10 bases separated the two germline ends. CDR3 length: 14 amino acids. CDR3 residues: CASSPRLGTDTQYF. The CDR3 region has the DNA TGTGCCAGCTCACCCCGACTAGGGACAGATACGCAGTATTTT.

This clonotype has only a few counts. This rearrangement joins TRBV9 to TRBJ2-3; D perhaps matches TRBD2 (6 bases). V lost 0 bases and J lost 2, with 13 bases in between. Germline-derived CDR1 and CDR2 are SGDLS and YYNGEE. CDR3 length: 16 amino acids. In DNA form, the CDR3 reads TGTGCCAGCAGCGTAGAAGGCGGGGCGGCCACAGATACGCAGTATTTT. Translating it yields CASSVEGGAATDTQYF. Using reference TRBV9 and TRBJ2-3 for the parts outside the CDR3, the full variable domain is DSGVTQTPKHLITATGQRVTLRCSPRSGDLSVYWYQQSLDQGLQFLIQYYNGEERAKGNILERFSAQQFPDLHSELNLSSLELGDSALYFCASSVEGGAATDTQYFGPGTRLTVL.

The chain joins TRBV18 to TRBJ2-7; D gene unclear. This CDR3 region has 14 residues. V lost 2 bases, J lost 7 bases, and 15 bases lay in between. The V gene's germline CDR1 is KGHSH and CDR2 LQKENI. CDR3 amino acids: CASSPESLPGEQYV. The CDR3 DNA sequence: TGTGCCAGCTCACCAGAATCTTTACCTGGGGAGCAGTACGTC.

This clonotype has only a few counts. This chain connects TRBV5-1 to TRBJ2-1, with D uncertain. CDR1 and CDR2 (germline): SGHRS, YFSETQ. V was clipped by 4 bases and J by 8 bases, with 13 bases between them. This CDR3 is built from 13 residues. CDR3 sequence (DNA): TGCGCCAGCAGCCCCGGTTCCGGGCATGAGCAGTTCTTC. This encodes CASSPGSGHEQFF. Looking up the rest from reference TRBV5-1 and TRBJ2-1 gives the full variable domain: KAGVTQTPRYLIKTRGQQVTLSCSPISGHRSVSWYQQTPGQGLQFLFEYFSETQRNKGNFPGRFSGRQFSNSRSEMNVSTLELGDSALYLCASSPGSGHEQFFGPGTRLTVL.

This clonotype was picked up a small number of times. This chain connects TRBV14 to TRBJ2-1; D unresolved. Germline loops: CDR1 SGHDN, CDR2 FVKESK. V was pared by 4 bases and J by 10 bases, with 11 bases between. The CDR3 sequence is 12 residues long. CDR3 in amino acids: CASSRDFREQFF. The CDR3 DNA reads TGTGCCAGCAGCCGGGATTTCCGGGAGCAGTTCTTC.

This clonotype was observed a few times. The genes are TRBV20-1 and TRBJ1-5; no firm D call. Germline V CDR1 and CDR2: DFQATT, SNEGSKA (reference sequence). The CDR3 contains 13 residues. V lost 0 bases and J lost 4, with 7 bases in between. CDR3 region: CSAREGINQPQHF. The DNA of the CDR3 is TGCAGTGCTAGAGAGGGGATAAATCAGCCCCAGCATTTT.

In this sample, this clonotype turned up a few times. J is TRBJ1-6 and V is TRBV6-5; 8 nucleotides align to TRBD1. Germline CDR1 is MNHEY and CDR2 is SVGAGI. The length of the CDR3 is 14 residues. With V trimmed by 2 bases and J by 14 bases, 8 bases remained unmatched. In DNA, the CDR3 is TGTGCCAGCAGTTACCCTGGACAGGGTCATACCCTCCACTTT. The encoded protein is CASSYPGQGHTLHF.

In DNA, the CDR3 is TGTGCCAGCAGTCCTACTAGCGGGGCGCGGGGAAATGAGCAGTTCTTC. The encoded protein is CASSPTSGARGNEQFF. The chain links TRBV12-3 or TRBV12-4 to TRBJ2-1; 10 bases agree with TRBD2. This CDR3 is 16 amino acids long. V shed 5 bases and J 7 bases; nucleotides not matched to a gene: 11.

This clonotype showed up many times. V and J are TRBV6-5 and TRBJ1-3; no firm D call. The germline V gene has CDR1 MNHEY and CDR2 SVGAGI. V was pared by 0 bases and J by 4 bases, with 4 bases between. The CDR3 contains 13 residues. CDR3 DNA sequence: TGTGCCAGCAGTTACTCCAGGGGAAACACCATATATTTT. Translating it yields CASSYSRGNTIYF.

This clonotype was picked up a small number of times. This chain connects TRBV7-9 to TRBJ1-4; D is undetermined. This CDR3 has 12 amino acids. Looked up from germline, CDR1 is SEHNR and CDR2 is FQNEAQ (reference sequence). Trimming took off 3 bases at V and 10 bases at J, with 9 bases between the two ends. The CDR3 region has the DNA TGTGCCAGCAGCTTCTCGGACGTAAAACTGTTTTTT. Protein: CASSFSDVKLFF.

This clonotype was observed a handful of times. The chain uses TRBV4-1 and TRBJ2-1, with 10 bases matching TRBD2. The V and J ends lost 3 bases and 8 bases, in that order; junction bases with no gene match: 10. The CDR3 is 16 residues long. Germline loops: CDR1 MGHRA, CDR2 YSYEKL. The CDR3 is CASSQTKRGGLDEQFF. CDR3 nucleotide sequence: TGCGCCAGCAGCCAGACTAAGCGGGGGGGCCTAGATGAGCAGTTCTTC.

This clonotype has only a few counts. J is TRBJ1-6 and V is TRBV20-1; 7 nucleotides match TRBD1. CDR1 and CDR2 (germline): DFQATT, SNEGSKA (reference sequence). V gave up 6 bases and J gave up 2 bases; unmatched junction bases: 10. The CDR3 consists of 16 residues. This chain's CDR3 is CSAKPRGTTYNSPLHF. CDR3 coding DNA: TGCAGTGCCAAACCCAGGGGGACGACCTATAATTCACCCCTCCACTTT.

This clonotype has ten or more counts. The chain is built from TRBV15 and TRBJ2-1; 9 bases line up with TRBD1. Germline lookup yields CDR1 LNHNV and CDR2 YYDKDF (reference sequence). The CDR3 sequence is 17 residues long. V was clipped by 0 bases and J by 2 bases; unmatched bases: 5. This CDR3 is CATSRDRGQGPYNEQFF. The DNA for the CDR3 is TGTGCCACCAGCAGAGATAGGGGACAGGGACCCTACAATGAGCAGTTCTTC.

The rearrangement uses TRBV29-1 and TRBJ2-5; 7 bases map to TRBD1. Germline trimming cut 4 bases from V and 7 bases from J; bases unmatched to any gene: 9. Germline V gene sequence: CDR1 SQVTM, CDR2 ANQGSEA. This CDR3 region has 13 residues. The CDR3 region is CSVGLTGTGTQYF. The CDR3 bases are TGCAGCGTTGGATTGACAGGGACGGGGACCCAGTACTTC.

This chain joins TRBV7-2 and TRBJ2-3; weak D call: TRBD1 (5 bases). Per the germline V gene, CDR1 is SGHTA and CDR2 is FQGNSA. Trimming removed 3 bases from V and 6 bases from J, with 13 bases in between. The CDR3 spans 14 residues. The CDR3 DNA reads as TGTGCCAGCAGCTTTCTACAGGCGATGGATACGCAGTATTTT. It codes for CASSFLQAMDTQYF.

The rearrangement uses TRBV7-9 and TRBJ2-7; D possibly corresponds to TRBD1 (5 bases). Trimming pared 5 bases from V and 5 bases from J, leaving 19 bases between. Germline CDR1 and CDR2: SEHNR and FQNEAQ (reference sequence). The length of the CDR3 is 15 residues. CDR3 DNA sequence: TGTGCCAGCAGCCGAGCCACAGGCGGACGGAACGAGCAGTACGTC. Translating gives CASSRATGGRNEQYV.

This clonotype was counted a few times. The genes are TRBV10-3 and TRBJ2-3, with D possibly being TRBD1 (5 bases). Between the trimmed V and J ends, which lost 4 bases and 0 bases, there was a span of 14 bases. Germline CDR1 ENHRY, CDR2 SYGVKD. The CDR3 spans 16 residues. The CDR3 region is CAISGVGAASTDTQYF. In DNA form, the CDR3 reads TGTGCCATCAGTGGAGTTGGGGCCGCTAGCACAGATACGCAGTATTTT.

This clonotype was seen more than once but under ten times. The CDR3 is CSASFRDLADTQYF. CDR3 nucleotides: TGCAGTGCCTCATTTCGGGATCTTGCAGATACGCAGTATTTT. V and J are TRBV20-1 and TRBJ2-3, with D maybe TRBD2 (5 bases). Germline V lookup: CDR1 DFQATT, CDR2 SNEGSKA (reference sequence). The CDR3 length is 14 residues. Trimming stripped 6 bases from V and 4 bases from J, with 17 bases between.